These 32 T cell receptor beta chains share one sample of origin, sequenced in a study of shared clonotypes between healthy human individuals. The repertoire was sequenced with immunoSEQ multiplex PCR; TCRdb's copy has only in-frame clones and lacks some. The sample shows about 2.4 million clones, 90% to 95% of them seen only once. Sequencing was performed on naive CD4+ T cells from PBMCs. Subset reported: CD45RA+ positively selected. The receptors were sampled from a young man in good health. Some clones in this sample may be carry-over from other donors' samples.

V gene TRBV11-3 combines with J gene TRBJ2-5, with TRBD2 matching 14 bases. The ends lost 5 bases at V and 5 bases at J; junction bases unmatched: 10. The V gene's germline CDR1 is SGHNT and CDR2 YENEEA. The CDR3 has 17 amino acids. The CDR3: CASSRGLGLAGDETQYF. The CDR3 DNA follows: TGTGCCAGCAGCCGGGGGCTGGGACTAGCGGGAGATGAGACCCAGTACTTC.

The rearrangement links TRBV11-2 to TRBJ2-2; 10 bases fit TRBD2. Trimming took 6 bases from V and 3 from J; bases not matched to a gene: 4. There are 15 residues in the CDR3. The germline CDR1 and CDR2 sequences are SGHAT and FQNNGV. The CDR3 sequence: CASRVAGGYTGELFF. The CDR3 DNA reads as TGTGCCAGCAGAGTAGCGGGAGGCTACACCGGGGAGCTGTTTTTT.

This clone was seen once. The chain combines TRBV7-2 with TRBJ2-7; 7 positions match TRBD2. The V gene's germline CDR1 is SGHTA and CDR2 FQGNSA. V gave up 3 bases and J gave up 0 bases; unmatched junction bases: 5. The CDR3 loop spans 15 amino acids. CDR3 nucleotide sequence: TGTGCCAGCAGCTTGACCTCTAGCGGCTCCTACGAGCAGTACTTC. It encodes CASSLTSSGSYEQYF.

J is TRBJ1-4 and V is TRBV5-5; D uncertain. The germline V gene encodes CDR1 SGHKS and CDR2 YYEKEE (reference sequence). The V end lost 1 base, the J end lost 7 bases, and 11 bases lay between the germline ends. This CDR3 has 14 amino acids. CDR3 bases: TGTGCCAGCAGCTTGTTCATGGATTCTGAAAAACTGTTTTTT. Encoded protein: CASSLFMDSEKLFF.

The chain employs TRBV29-1 and TRBJ2-2, with a possible D match to TRBD2 (5 bases). With 7 bases removed from V and 6 bases from J, the gap between germline ends came to 18 bases. The CDR3 spans 14 residues. CDR1 and CDR2 from the germline V gene are SQVTM and ANQGSEA. CDR3 coding DNA: TGCAGCGCCCGTCCTAATGGGCGGGCCGGGGAGCTGTTTTTT. Protein product: CSARPNGRAGELFF.

To note about this clone: Sequence at one end of the junction differs from germline and may be a read error. This sample includes further DNA sequences coding for the same CDR3. The chain couples TRBV12-5 to TRBJ2-3; D is possibly TRBD2 (6 bases). The V gene's germline CDR1 is LGHNT and CDR2 FRNRAP. The CDR3 is 13 amino acids. The CDR3 loop is CASGRGGTDTQYF. The CDR3 nucleotides are TGCGCTAGTGGGCGGGGAGGCACAGATACGCAGTATTTT. The whole variable domain, remainder taken from reference TRBV12-5 and TRBJ2-3, is DARVTQTPRHKVTEMGQEVTMRCQPILGHNTVFWYRQTMMQGLELLAYFRNRAPLDDSGMPKDRFSAEMPDATLATLKIQPSEPRDSAVYFCASGRGGTDTQYFGPGTRLTVL.

This clone was picked up one time. The chain uses TRBV6-5 and TRBJ1-5; D is unclear. The CDR3 loop spans 15 amino acids. CDR1 MNHEY and CDR2 SVGAGI come from the germline V gene. V lost 0 bases and J 9 bases, leaving 15 bases between the germline ends. CDR3 coding DNA: TGTGCCAGCAGTTACTCCGGGATACGCCGTGGGCCCCAGCATTTT. This gives the protein CASSYSGIRRGPQHF.

The chain links TRBV7-2 to TRBJ2-1; 8 nucleotides line up with TRBD2. The V gene end was trimmed by 1 base and the J gene end by 5 bases; junction bases not matched to a gene: 4. This CDR3 is 15 amino acids long. The germline V gene encodes CDR1 SGHTA and CDR2 FQGNSA. The CDR3 reads CASSLGLASHNEQFF. The CDR3 DNA follows: TGTGCCAGCAGCTTAGGACTAGCGTCCCACAATGAGCAGTTCTTC.

A single count supports this clone. Other DNA sequences in this sample translate to the same CDR3. The rearrangement joins TRBV28 to TRBJ1-2; no definite D call. V was shortened by 2 bases and J by 3 bases, with 7 bases between the two germline ends. Germline V gene lookup returns CDR1 MDHEN and CDR2 SYDVKM. The CDR3 spans 13 residues. The CDR3 region has the DNA TGTGCCAGCAGTTTACGAGTTGACTATGGCTACACCTTC. Translation gives CASSLRVDYGYTF.

The J gene is TRBJ2-7, the V gene TRBV5-1; a possible D gene is TRBD1 (6 bases). V was pared by 4 bases and J by 5 bases, with 10 bases between. Germline V CDR1 and CDR2: SGHRS, YFSETQ. The CDR3 contains 12 residues. The chain's CDR3 is CASSQGYHEQYF. Here the CDR3 DNA reads TGCGCCAGCAGCCAGGGGTACCACGAGCAGTACTTC.

In this sample, this clone turned up once. The gene calls are TRBV6-6 and TRBJ1-4; tentatively, D is TRBD1 (6 bases). CDR1 is MNHNY and CDR2 is SVGAGI in the germline V gene (reference sequence). The CDR3 runs to 15 residues. V was shortened by 10 bases and J by 6 bases, with 21 bases between the two germline ends. The CDR3 is CAISTTGQGHEKLFF. The CDR3 nucleotides are TGTGCCATCTCAACAACGGGGCAGGGGCATGAAAAACTGTTTTTT.

V gene TRBV28 combines with J gene TRBJ1-2; D gene uncertain. The CDR3 has 14 amino acids. Between the trimmed V and J ends, which lost 1 base and 7 bases, there was a span of 13 bases. Germline CDR1 is MDHEN and CDR2 is SYDVKM. CDR3 residues: CASSLYDQSGGYTF. DNA of the CDR3: TGTGCCAGCAGTTTATACGACCAGTCGGGTGGCTACACCTTC.

The rearrangement uses TRBV2 and TRBJ2-7; the match to TRBD2 covers 11 bases. The CDR3 sequence is 13 residues long. Per germline, CDR1 SNHLY and CDR2 FYNNEI. Unmatched junction bases numbered 3, after V lost 4 bases and J lost 7 bases. The CDR3 sequence is CASSVGLAGEQYF. The CDR3 nucleotides are TGTGCCAGCAGTGTTGGACTAGCGGGTGAGCAGTACTTC.

V and J are TRBV7-9 and TRBJ2-3, with D perhaps TRBD2 (6 bases). CDR3 length: 13 amino acids. The ends were cut back, 2 bases at V and 5 bases at J, with 8 bases in the middle. CDR1 is SEHNR, CDR2 FQNEAQ, per germline (reference sequence). The CDR3 protein is CASSLRGLDTQYF. The CDR3 bases are TGTGCCAGCAGCTTACGGGGACTAGATACGCAGTATTTT.

The chain is built from TRBV10-1 and TRBJ2-1; 11 positions match TRBD2. The V and J ends lost 3 bases and 7 bases, in that order; junction bases with no gene match: 5. The CDR3 is 15 residues long. Germline loops: CDR1 WNHNN, CDR2 SYGVQD (reference sequence). For the CDR3, the DNA is TGCGCCAGCAGTGATCAGGCTAGCGGGGGGAATGAGCAGTTCTTC. Translating gives CASSDQASGGNEQFF.

The DNA of the CDR3 is TGTGCCAGCAGCCCTCGGGCCCTCAGCACAGATACGCAGTATTTT. This sequence encodes CASSPRALSTDTQYF. The J gene is TRBJ2-3, the V gene TRBV6-5; D gene uncertain. The CDR3 is 15 residues long. The V end was cut by 6 bases, the J end by 0 bases, with 13 bases between. CDR1 is MNHEY, CDR2 SVGAGI, per germline.

This chain connects TRBV7-9 to TRBJ2-2; D assignment may be TRBD1 or TRBD2 (5 bases each). The V end was cut by 4 bases, the J end by 6 bases, with 15 bases between. Germline V gene data show CDR1 as SEHNR and CDR2 as FQNEAQ (reference sequence). This CDR3 region has 15 residues. The CDR3 coding sequence is TGTGCCAGCAGCTACCGGGACCCCGACTCCGGGGAGCTGTTTTTT. Protein product: CASSYRDPDSGELFF.

This chain joins TRBV6-1 and TRBJ1-1; a possible D gene is TRBD1 (6 bases). The length of the CDR3 is 15 residues. V dropped 3 bases and J dropped 1 base, with 12 bases sitting between them. Germline loops: CDR1 MNHNS, CDR2 SASEGT. CDR3 sequence: CASSDTGLGNTEAFF. DNA for the CDR3: TGTGCCAGCAGTGACACAGGGTTAGGGAACACTGAAGCTTTCTTT.

The chain recombines TRBV11-3 with TRBJ2-1; 10 bases fit TRBD2. The CDR3 is made up of 15 amino acids. V lost 8 bases to trimming and J lost 10 bases; unmatched junction nucleotides: 14. Germline assignment: CDR1 SGHNT and CDR2 YENEEA. The DNA for the CDR3 is TGTGCCAGCGCCGGGAGGACTAGCGGAGACTCAGAGCAGTTCTTC. It specifies CASAGRTSGDSEQFF.

The sample holds a few counts of this clone. Other nucleotide sequences from this sample produce the same CDR3. This chain uses TRBV6-5 with TRBJ1-5; D perhaps matches TRBD1 (6 bases). V was clipped by 6 bases and J by 0 bases, with 12 bases between them. Germline V lookup: CDR1 MNHEY, CDR2 SVGAGI. The CDR3 extends over 15 amino acids. For the CDR3, the DNA is TGTGCCAGCAGCAGACAGGCTTATAGCAATCAGCCCCAGCATTTT. Translated, it gives CASSRQAYSNQPQHF.

The chain couples TRBV11-3 to TRBJ2-3, with a weak D call TRBD2 (7 bases). This CDR3 region has 16 residues. Trimming left V 0 bases short and J 4 bases short, with 14 bases between. Germline V gene lookup returns CDR1 SGHNT and CDR2 YENEEA. CDR3: CASSLDRRGGADTQYF. The CDR3 coding sequence is TGTGCCAGCAGCTTAGATAGGAGGGGGGGAGCAGATACGCAGTATTTT.

The chain recombines TRBV28 with TRBJ2-6, with 10 bases aligning to TRBD1. The CDR3 length is 18 residues. Germline V gives CDR1 MDHEN, CDR2 SYDVKM. Trimming took 5 bases from V and 0 from J; bases not matched to a gene: 7. CDR3 region: CASSPPRTGGSGANVLTF. The CDR3 nucleotides read TGTGCCAGCAGTCCCCCCAGGACAGGGGGCTCTGGGGCCAACGTCCTGACTTTC.

This rearrangement joins TRBV28 to TRBJ2-1; TRBD2 agrees at 12 bases. The trim removed 6 bases at V and 7 bases at J, leaving 4 bases unmatched. CDR1 and CDR2 from the germline V gene are MDHEN and SYDVKM. This CDR3 has 14 residues. Here the CDR3 reads CASRSGTSGNEQFF. The CDR3 DNA follows: TGTGCCAGCAGATCCGGGACTAGCGGGAATGAGCAGTTCTTC. Complete variable domain (other parts from reference TRBV28 and TRBJ2-1): DVKVTQSSRYLVKRTGEKVFLECVQDMDHENMFWYRQDPGLGLRLIYFSYDVKMKEKGDIPEGYSVSREKKERFSLILESASTNQTSMYLCASRSGTSGNEQFFGPGTRLTVL.

J is TRBJ1-4 and V is TRBV19, with D perhaps TRBD1 (5 bases). Germline CDR1 LNHDA, CDR2 SQIVND (reference sequence). This CDR3 comprises 15 residues. The V and J ends lost 8 bases and 6 bases respectively, with 19 bases between them. The CDR3 region has the DNA TGTGCCAGTGGACGGGGGAGCCGTATAGATGAAAAACTGTTTTTT. Translated: CASGRGSRIDEKLFF.

V gene TRBV7-2 combines with J gene TRBJ1-2; TRBD1 is a possible D gene (5 bases). The CDR3 consists of 14 residues. The germline V gene encodes CDR1 SGHTA and CDR2 FQGNSA. V lost 4 bases and J lost 2, with 11 bases in between. The CDR3 bases are TGTGCCAGCAGCTCCACGGCAGGGAACTATGGCTACACCTTC. This sequence encodes CASSSTAGNYGYTF.

This clone has a single count. This chain joins TRBV27 and TRBJ1-4; D possibly corresponds to TRBD1 (5 bases). The CDR3 runs to 15 residues. V lost 6 bases, J lost 7 bases, and 18 bases lay in between. Germline assignment: CDR1 MNHEY and CDR2 SMNVEV (reference sequence). The CDR3 here is CASSDVGGWGEKLFF. CDR3 bases: TGTGCCAGCAGCGATGTGGGGGGGTGGGGTGAAAAACTGTTTTTT.

V and J are TRBV4-1 and TRBJ2-2; D remains ambiguous. Germline CDR1 reads MGHRA; CDR2 reads YSYEKL. The CDR3 length is 15 residues. Trimming left V 0 bases short and J 0 bases short, with 5 bases between. The CDR3 protein is CASSQETANTGELFF. In nucleotides, the CDR3 is TGCGCCAGCAGCCAAGAAACAGCGAACACCGGGGAGCTGTTTTTT.

This clone was detected only once. The chain has TRBV18 and TRBJ2-7; 7 bases fit TRBD1. The CDR3 length is 16 residues. CDR1 is KGHSH, CDR2 LQKENI, per germline. Trimming removed 3 bases from V and 6 bases from J; junction bases left unmatched: 14. In DNA, the CDR3 is TGTGCCAGCTCACCCGTCCCGGGACAGCTTGAGGCCGAGCAGTACTTC. This sequence encodes CASSPVPGQLEAEQYF.

The genes are TRBV27 and TRBJ2-3, with D hard to call. CDR3 size: 15 residues. Per germline, CDR1 MNHEY and CDR2 SMNVEV (reference sequence). Trimming took off 2 bases at V and 1 base at J, with 10 bases between the two ends. CDR3 sequence: CASSLRYLGTDTQYF. In DNA, the CDR3 is TGTGCCAGCAGTTTACGTTATCTGGGCACAGATACGCAGTATTTT.

Comments on this clone: The same CDR3 arises from other DNA sequences in this sample as well. The chain recombines TRBV4-2 with TRBJ2-7; D is undetermined. Between the trimmed V and J ends, which lost 0 bases and 1 base, there was a span of 4 bases. Germline V gene sequence: CDR1 LGHNA, CDR2 YNFKEQ. This CDR3 is 13 amino acids long. CDR3 region: CASSQDRSYEQYF. For the CDR3, the DNA is TGTGCCAGCAGCCAAGATCGGTCCTACGAGCAGTACTTC.

V is TRBV5-1 and J is TRBJ1-6, with 8 bases matching TRBD1. In germline, CDR1 is SGHRS, CDR2 YFSETQ. Trimming cost V 4 bases and J 10 bases; bases outside gene matches: 10. This CDR3 comprises 15 residues. CDR3 sequence: CASSSDGTGESPLHF. The CDR3 coding sequence is TGCGCCAGCAGCAGTGATGGGACAGGAGAGTCACCCCTCCACTTT.

V gene TRBV25-1 combines with J gene TRBJ2-7, with 9 nucleotides matching TRBD2. Germline-derived CDR1 and CDR2 are MGHDK and SYGVNS. The CDR3 totals 15 residues. The J segment lost 2 bases and the V segment lost 4 bases, leaving 6 bases of the junction unmatched. The CDR3 DNA reads as TGTGCCAGCAGTGCGGGCGGGAGGGCCGCCTACGAGCAGTACTTC. It translates to CASSAGGRAAYEQYF.